This TCR beta chain was captured by sequencing in a study of cytomegalovirus exposure and HLA in healthy donors. Study-level results: Most TCR sequences were seen very rarely across donors, but some public TCRs occurred in many.

Notes on this clone: Its specificity is unknown.

CDR3 size: 15 residues. Trimming cost V 6 bases and J 2 bases, with 11 bases left between them. Germline V gene lookup returns CDR1 KGHSH and CDR2 LQKENI. Both 60 Vbeta primers and 13 Jbeta primers went into the PCR. The data were produced by immunoSEQ multiplex PCR, yet TCRdb's version contains in-frame clones alone and is incomplete. The table has about 140,000 clones, around 77% seen once. The specimen sequenced was PBMCs. The clonotype originates from a man between 18 and 29 years old in good health and CMV-seronegative. The chain combines TRBV18 with TRBJ1-6; D may be TRBD1 (5 bases). The CDR3 sequence is CASSPQGTYNSPLHF. CDR3 bases: TGTGCCAGCTCCCCCCAGGGAACCTATAATTCACCCCTCCACTTT.